Listed below are T cell receptor beta chains from one sample, sequenced in a study of early T cells in non-severe SARS-CoV-2 infection. TCRdb used MiXCR to reprocess the 5' RACE reads, holding one entry per CDR3 protein. The sample yields tens of thousands of distinct CDR3 sequences, approximately 13% seen once. Material: whole blood. The receptors shown here come from an adult who was a healthcare worker with PCR-confirmed SARS-CoV-2 infection or an uninfected control (not recorded which). Both conserved end residues are part of each CDR3. D genes are given only for firm matches. A clone size is listed for some rows: how often the clone was seen (once, few, many), or a class if it is expanded.

>TRBV6-5|many|14|TRBJ1-1|-
CASGLTLLNTEAFF
TGTGCCAGCGGATTGACACTTTTGAACACTGAAGCTTTCTTT
>TRBV20-1|many|12|TRBJ2-1|-
CSARPAYNEQFF
TGCAGTGCTAGACCCGCCTACAATGAGCAGTTCTTC
>TRBV11-3|many|13|TRBJ2-1|-
CASSLNRANEQFF
TGTGCCAGCAGCTTGAACAGGGCCAATGAGCAGTTCTTC
>TRBV27|many|15|TRBJ1-2|TRBD1
CASSLSAGGVYGYTF
TGTGCCAGCAGTTTATCGGCAGGGGGTGTCTATGGCTACACCTTC
>TRBV2|many|11|TRBJ1-1|-
CASSRNTEAFF
TGTGCCAGCAGTCGAAACACTGAAGCTTTCTTT
>TRBV5-5|-|15|TRBJ2-3|TRBD2
CASSNKREGPDTQYF
TGTGCCAGCAGCAACAAGCGGGAGGGCCCAGATACGCAGTATTTT
>TRBV7-2|many|11|TRBJ2-5|-
CASSSGGTQYF
TGTGCCAGCAGTTCTGGCGGGACCCAGTACTTC
>TRBV24-1|few|13|TRBJ2-1|TRBD1
CATRDRGRHEQFF
TGTGCCACCCGGGACAGGGGGCGCCATGAGCAGTTCTTC
>TRBV7-8|-|14|TRBJ1-1|-
CASSPSRAGRGAFF
TGTGCCAGCAGCCCGTCCAGGGCGGGACGTGGGGCTTTCTTT
>TRBV9|many|13|TRBJ1-1|-
CASSVVQGTEAFF
TGTGCCAGCAGCGTAGTACAGGGAACTGAAGCTTTCTTT
>TRBV5-1|-|20|TRBJ2-1|TRBD2
CASSLVGTSGGLRSYNEQFF
TGCGCCAGCAGCTTGGTCGGGACTAGCGGGGGCCTACGCTCCTACAATGAGCAGTTCTTC
>TRBV9|-|14|TRBJ2-3|TRBD2
CASSGLARPDTQYF
TGTGCCAGCAGCGGACTAGCGCGGCCAGATACGCAGTATTTT
>TRBV28|-|13|TRBJ2-5|-
CASSPLLGGVQYF
TGTGCCAGCAGTCCATTATTGGGGGGAGTCCAGTACTTC
>TRBV12-5|-|17|TRBJ2-1|-
CASGPPVRAGRYNEQFF
TGTGCTAGTGGTCCCCCCGTTAGGGCGGGGCGCTACAATGAGCAGTTCTTC
>TRBV6-5|many|14|TRBJ1-2|TRBD1
CASKKDRGLYGYTF
TGTGCCAGCAAAAAAGACAGGGGGTTATATGGCTACACCTTC
>TRBV2|many|14|TRBJ1-5|-
CASSKQGAGQPQHF
TGTGCCAGCAGCAAACAGGGTGCGGGTCAGCCCCAGCATTTT
>TRBV2|-|15|TRBJ1-6|-
CASTVGRASNSPLHF
TGTGCCAGCACCGTCGGGAGGGCTTCGAATTCACCCCTCCACTTT
>TRBV5-1|-|13|TRBJ2-7|TRBD1
CASSFNRGDEQYF
TGCGCCAGCAGCTTTAACAGGGGTGACGAGCAGTACTTC
>TRBV11-3|medium-sized|15|TRBJ2-7|-
CASSLQGNSRYEQYF
TGTGCCAGCAGCTTACAAGGGAACAGCCGGTACGAGCAGTACTTC
>TRBV6-5|few|15|TRBJ1-3|TRBD1
CASRADRGTGNTIYF
TGTGCCAGCAGAGCCGACAGGGGAACTGGAAACACCATATATTTT
>TRBV30|many|13|TRBJ1-1|-
CAWSVLQGTEAFF
TGTGCCTGGAGTGTACTCCAGGGTACTGAAGCTTTCTTT
>TRBV20-1|many|14|TRBJ2-7|-
CSASFDRPTYEQYF
TGCAGTGCTAGTTTCGACAGGCCCACCTACGAGCAGTACTTC
>TRBV5-1|many|14|TRBJ1-4|-
CASNSGSRDEKLFF
TGCGCCAGCAACTCTGGATCTAGGGATGAAAAACTGTTTTTT
>TRBV19|few|14|TRBJ2-5|-
CASSIGRGRKTQYF
TGTGCCAGTAGTATTGGGCGGGGTCGGAAGACCCAGTACTTC
>TRBV6-5|-|15|TRBJ2-3|TRBD2
CASSSIAGTTDTQYF
TGTGCCAGCAGTTCTATAGCGGGAACCACAGATACGCAGTATTTT